This entry features one T cell receptor (beta chain) sequence. Its antigen is currently unknown. The data were obtained in a study of identical twins. Findings and caveats of the study: With beta out-of-frame sequences, excess sharing by twins was weaker.

TCRdb passed the 5' RACE reads through MiXCR, listing each CDR3 protein once. The data show about 220,000 distinct CDR3 sequences, 6% to 7% seen once. Losses at the gene ends were 2 bases for V and 7 bases for J; bases not matched to a gene: 8. The CDR3 covers 15 residues. CDR1 SGHVS and CDR2 FNYEAQ come from the germline V gene. The same data also went into a second study, on T cells expressing NK-cell markers. Turning to that study: Restriction of sorting to alpha-beta TCR T cells was accomplished in several experiments using an anti-gamma-delta TCR antibody. These clonotypes, the leaders elsewhere, also led the CD3+CD56-NKG2C+ fraction in several donors.

The sequenced sample was CD8+ T cells sorted from blood. V is TRBV7-6 and J is TRBJ2-7; 10 bases fit TRBD1. The TCR was taken from a woman younger than 30 in good health. This CDR3 is CASSLSGTGVGEQYF. CDR3 in DNA: TGTGCCAGCAGCTTATCCGGGACAGGGGTGGGGGAGCAGTACTTC.